This is a list of T cell receptor beta chains from one sample in a study of blood T cell repertoires in COVID-19. Produced via immunoSEQ multiplex PCR; TCRdb's table is partial and in-frame only. The profile shows about 240,000 clones, roughly 86% of them singletons. The sequenced sample consisted of PBMCs or T cells enriched from blood (not recorded which). The receptor source for this set is a woman aged 40 to 50 with acute COVID-19. Both conserved end residues are part of each CDR3. The D gene is left open where the match is weak. Clone size is not always given. Where it is, it says once, few, many or a class for expanded clones.

>TRBV5-1|TRBJ2-5|.|TRBD2
TGCGCCAGCAGCTTGGTGCTAGCGGGAGAGGAGACCCAGTACTTC
CASSLVLAGEETQYF
>TRBV19|TRBJ2-1|.|TRBD2
TGTGCCAGTAGGGGACTAGCGTCAAATGAGCAGTTCTTC
CASRGLASNEQFF
>TRBV11-2|TRBJ1-1|.|.
TGTGCCAGCAGCTTAGGGTGGCAGTCTGGGAACACTGAAGCTTTCTTT
CASSLGWQSGNTEAFF
>TRBV27|TRBJ2-1|.|TRBD2
TGTGCCAGCAGGTTGGCGGGAGAACGGAATGAGCAGTTCTTC
CASRLAGERNEQFF
>TRBV2|TRBJ2-1|few|TRBD2
TGTGCCAGCGGACTAGCGGGAGGTAATGAGCAGTTCTTC
CASGLAGGNEQFF
>TRBV6-6|TRBJ2-1|.|TRBD2
TGTGCCAGCAGTTTTACCCCTAGCGGGACTAATGAGCAGTTCTTC
CASSFTPSGTNEQFF
>TRBV11-3|TRBJ1-1|.|TRBD1
TGTGCCAGCAGCTCCCGGACAGGGCTACGAACTGAAGCTTTCTTT
CASSSRTGLRTEAFF
>TRBV18|TRBJ1-5|.|TRBD1
TGTGCCAGCTCACCAAGACAGACAGGGGGCAATAATCAGCCCCAGCATTTT
CASSPRQTGGNNQPQHF
>TRBV6-5|TRBJ2-7|.|.
TGTGCCAGCAGTTGGAGGTCCCCTGCCTACGAGCAGTACTTC
CASSWRSPAYEQYF
>TRBV4-2|TRBJ2-4|.|.
TGTGCCAGCAGCCAAGAACCCCGCCAGGCAGAAAACATTCAGTACTTC
CASSQEPRQAENIQYF
>TRBV6-5|TRBJ2-1|.|TRBD2
TGTGCCAGCAGTTACTCGAATGGGGGGGAGAATGAGCAGTTCTTC
CASSYSNGGENEQFF
>TRBV7-2|TRBJ2-3|.|.
TGTGCCAGCAGCTTAGACAGTAGCGGTCGCACAGATACGCAGTATTTT
CASSLDSSGRTDTQYF
>TRBV5-4|TRBJ1-2|once|.
TGTGCCAGCAGCTCCCGGGACATTGACTATGGCTACACCTTC
CASSSRDIDYGYTF
>TRBV6-5|TRBJ1-1|.|TRBD1
TGTGCCAGCAGCCAAGGACAGGGTTACACTGAAGCTTTCTTT
CASSQGQGYTEAFF
>TRBV5-4|TRBJ2-2|once|TRBD1
TGTGCCAGCACCCTACAGGGGGCGAACACCGGGGAGCTGTTTTTT
CASTLQGANTGELFF
>TRBV19|TRBJ1-5|once|.
TGTGCCAGTAAGATGGAGATTGGGCCCCAGCATTTT
CASKMEIGPQHF
>TRBV15|TRBJ1-3|.|.
TGTGCCACCACCCCGACAGGCCGGAAGGGAGGAAACACCATATATTTT
CATTPTGRKGGNTIYF
>TRBV6-5|TRBJ2-2|.|TRBD1
TGTGCCAGCAGTAACGACAGGGTACAGGCCGGGGAGCTGTTTTTT
CASSNDRVQAGELFF
>TRBV5-1|TRBJ2-1|.|.
TGCGCCAGCAGCTTTGGCGGGTACTCCTACAATGAGCAGTTCTTC
CASSFGGYSYNEQFF
>TRBV14|TRBJ2-1|.|.
TGTGCCAGCAGCCAAACGGGGGAGCAGTTCTTC
CASSQTGEQFF
>TRBV9|TRBJ1-1|.|.
TGTGCCAGCAGCGTAGACCCCGGGTCTCGCACTGAAGCTTTCTTT
CASSVDPGSRTEAFF
>TRBV7-2|TRBJ1-2|.|.
TGTGCCAGCGCCGCGGTTAGCTATGGCTACACCTTC
CASAAVSYGYTF
>TRBV15|TRBJ2-3|.|TRBD1
TGTGCCACCAGCAGAGTACAGGGGGCAGGCACAGATACGCAGTATTTT
CATSRVQGAGTDTQYF
>TRBV3-1/TRBV3-2|TRBJ2-7|.|TRBD2
TGTGCCAGCTCACTAGCGGGAGGGCCGGGGACCTACGAGCAGTACTTC
CASSLAGGPGTYEQYF
>TRBV5-4|TRBJ2-3|.|TRBD1
TGTGCCAGCAGCGATGGACAGGGTACAGATACGCAGTATTTT
CASSDGQGTDTQYF
>TRBV30|TRBJ1-1|.|.
TGTGCCTGGAGTGAAGGGGACACTGAAGCTTTCTTT
CAWSEGDTEAFF
>TRBV9|TRBJ1-4|.|.
TGTGCCAGCAGCGTAGCCGGGGGAGCAACTAATGAAAAACTGTTTTTT
CASSVAGGATNEKLFF
>TRBV7-9|TRBJ2-7|few|TRBD2
TGTGCCAGCAGCCCGAGTCTTGGGGCGGGAGGTACCTACGAGCAGTACTTC
CASSPSLGAGGTYEQYF
>TRBV2|TRBJ2-5|.|TRBD1
TGTGCCAGCAGCTGGGACAGGGCCGGGGAGACCCAGTACTTC
CASSWDRAGETQYF
>TRBV5-1|TRBJ2-1|.|TRBD2
TGCGCCAGCAAAGGACTAGCGGGAGGTAATGAGCAGTTCTTC
CASKGLAGGNEQFF
>TRBV7-9|TRBJ2-6|.|TRBD1
TGTGCCAGCGTACAGGGGGCGCTCGGGGCCAACGTCCTGACTTTC
CASVQGALGANVLTF
>TRBV9|TRBJ2-5|.|.
TGTGCCAGCAGCGTAGGAGGGAGAACCCAAGAGACCCAGTACTTC
CASSVGGRTQETQYF
>TRBV2|TRBJ2-7|.|TRBD2
TGTGCCAGCAGAGGACTAGCGGGAGTGTGGGAGCAGTACTTC
CASRGLAGVWEQYF
>TRBV6-6|TRBJ1-2|.|.
TGTGCCAGCAGGGAGACAGCTAACTATGGCTACACCTTC
CASRETANYGYTF
>TRBV5-1|TRBJ1-1|.|TRBD1
TGCGCCAGCAGCCCGGGGACAGGGGGGTCGTCTGAAGCTTTCTTT
CASSPGTGGSSEAFF
>TRBV14|TRBJ1-6|.|.
TGTGCCAGCAGCCAAGATCGGGGGGGGCTTTCACCCCTCCACTTT
CASSQDRGGLSPLHF
>TRBV18|TRBJ2-7|.|TRBD2
TGTGCCAGCTCACCACCGACGCGGGCTAGCGGAAACTCCTACGAGCAGTACTTC
CASSPPTRASGNSYEQYF
>TRBV6-5|TRBJ1-2|.|.
TGTGCCAGCAATCTCTACGGGGTGGGTAACTATGGCTACACCTTC
CASNLYGVGNYGYTF
>TRBV19|TRBJ2-7|.|.
TGTGCCAGTAGTATAGACAGGGCCAACGAGCAGTACTTC
CASSIDRANEQYF
>TRBV2|TRBJ1-2|.|.
TGTGCCAGCACCCCCGACAGATACTATGGCTACACCTTC
CASTPDRYYGYTF
>TRBV10-3|TRBJ1-4|.|TRBD1
TGTGCCATCAAACAGGGGGCGAGGAATGAAAAACTGTTTTTT
CAIKQGARNEKLFF
>TRBV5-1|TRBJ2-7|.|.
TGCGCCAGCAGCTTTTCAGGGGAAAGCTACGAGCAGTACTTC
CASSFSGESYEQYF
>TRBV5-1|TRBJ2-7|.|.
TGCGCCAGCAGCCTAGGTGCCTCCTACGAGCAGTACTTC
CASSLGASYEQYF
>TRBV10-2|TRBJ2-1|.|TRBD2
TGCGCCAGCTCGTGGGCTAGCGGGAGCTTTGAGCAGTTCTTC
CASSWASGSFEQFF
>TRBV7-3|TRBJ2-1|.|TRBD2
TGTGCCAGCAGCTTAACGGGGGGACTAGCGGGTAACAATGAGCAGTTCTTC
CASSLTGGLAGNNEQFF
>TRBV6-5|TRBJ1-1|.|.
TGTGCCAGCAGTAGTGGACAGATGAACACTGAAGCTTTCTTT
CASSSGQMNTEAFF
>TRBV11-2|TRBJ2-7|.|TRBD2
TGTGCCAGCAGCGCGGGGACTAGCGACTACGAGCAGTACTTC
CASSAGTSDYEQYF
>TRBV4-1|TRBJ2-7|.|TRBD1
TGCGCCAGCAGCCAACGACAGGGAAAGGCCTACGAGCAGTACTTC
CASSQRQGKAYEQYF
>TRBV5-1|TRBJ2-2|.|TRBD2
TGCGCCAGCAGCTTACTAGCGGGAAACACCGGGGAGCTGTTTTTT
CASSLLAGNTGELFF
>TRBV12-3/TRBV12-4|TRBJ1-5|.|TRBD1
TGTGCCAGCAGAGGGACAGGGGATCAGCCCCAGCATTTT
CASRGTGDQPQHF
>TRBV10-3|TRBJ2-7|.|.
TGTGCCATCAGTGCGTCGGCGGACTCCTACGAGCAGTACTTC
CAISASADSYEQYF
>TRBV5-5|TRBJ2-1|.|TRBD2
TGTGCCAGCAGCTTGGGCGGGAGCTCCTACAATGAGCAGTTCTTC
CASSLGGSSYNEQFF
>TRBV28|TRBJ1-2|.|.
TGTGCCAGCAGGAACCAGGGCTATGGCTACACCTTC
CASRNQGYGYTF
>TRBV11-2|TRBJ2-7|.|.
TGTGCCAGCAGCTTAGGCCTCCTCAGCGAGCAGTACTTC
CASSLGLLSEQYF
>TRBV21-1|TRBJ2-5|once|.
TGTGCCAGCAGCAAAGCGATTAGGGACAAGGGGAAAGAGACCCAGTACTTC
CASSKAIRDKGKETQYF